This is a list of T cell receptor beta chains from one sample in a study of blood T cell repertoires in COVID-19. Some clones are missing from TCRdb's copy, which holds only in-frame ones; the method was immunoSEQ multiplex PCR. The sample has around 26,000 clones, around 85% seen once. The sequenced sample consisted of peripheral blood. The receptors derive from a human donor with active COVID-19. The donor label of this sample is uncertain. Both conserved end residues are part of each CDR3. The D gene is left open where the match is weak. Clone size, where shown, is once, few, many, or a class for clones that have expanded.

j_gene	v_gene	d_gene	abundance	CDR3aa	CDR3nt
TRBJ1-1	TRBV3-1/TRBV3-2	TRBD1	-	CASSQETGGTEAFF	TGTGCCAGCAGCCAAGAAACAGGGGGAACTGAAGCTTTCTTT
TRBJ2-3	TRBV21-1	-	-	CASSPGDLLTDTQYF	TGTGCCAGCAGCCCAGGGGACCTCCTCACAGATACGCAGTATTTT
TRBJ1-6	TRBV3-1/TRBV3-2	-	-	CASSQAGENSPLHF	TGTGCCAGCAGCCAAGCAGGGGAAAATTCACCCCTCCACTTT
TRBJ1-4	TRBV28	-	-	CASRRGGSSANEKLFF	TGTGCCAGCAGGAGAGGAGGGAGTTCAGCTAATGAAAAACTGTTTTTT
TRBJ1-2	TRBV11-2	TRBD1	-	CASSRPRDRAYGYTF	TGTGCCAGCAGCAGACCACGGGACAGGGCTTATGGCTACACCTTC
TRBJ2-5	TRBV11-2	TRBD1	few	CASGFLSRTGGSEETQYF	TGTGCCAGCGGTTTCCTATCCCGGACAGGGGGATCGGAAGAGACCCAGTACTTC
TRBJ2-1	TRBV30	-	-	CACYNQAGWDEQFF	TGTGCCTGTTATAACCAGGCGGGATGGGATGAGCAGTTCTTC
TRBJ2-1	TRBV7-9	TRBD2	-	CATLSGTSIDEQFF	TGTGCCACCCTCTCCGGGACTAGCATAGATGAGCAGTTCTTC
TRBJ2-3	TRBV21-1	-	-	CASSLKHRTSGRVPTDTQYF	TGTGCCAGCAGCCTCAAACATAGGACTAGCGGGAGGGTCCCCACAGATACGCAGTATTTT
TRBJ2-5	TRBV12-3/TRBV12-4	-	-	CASSFREETQYF	TGTGCCAGCAGTTTCCGAGAGGAGACCCAGTACTTC
TRBJ2-3	TRBV5-1	TRBD2	-	CASSLAPAGADTQYF	TGCGCCAGCAGCTTGGCCCCAGCGGGAGCAGATACGCAGTATTTT
TRBJ1-2	TRBV7-9	TRBD1	-	CASSASDRGRHYGYTF	TGTGCCAGCAGCGCCTCAGACAGGGGAAGGCACTATGGCTACACCTTC
TRBJ2-7	TRBV24-1	TRBD2	-	CATSETGPGGPRNEQYF	TGTGCCACCAGTGAAACTGGGCCGGGAGGGCCGAGGAACGAGCAGTACTTC
TRBJ2-7	TRBV5-4	TRBD2	-	CASSPGSGTSSYEQYF	TGTGCCAGCAGCCCGGGCTCCGGGACTAGCAGCTACGAGCAGTACTTC
TRBJ1-4	TRBV18	TRBD1	-	CASSQPRQGGDEKLFF	TGTGCCAGCTCTCAGCCAAGACAGGGTGGAGATGAAAAACTGTTTTTT
TRBJ2-7	TRBV5-1	TRBD2	-	CASSWTGTRIYEQYF	TGCGCCAGCAGCTGGACCGGGACTAGGATCTACGAGCAGTACTTC
TRBJ1-5	TRBV19	TRBD1	-	CASSIPGGVQPQHF	TGTGCCAGTAGTATTCCAGGGGGCGTCCAGCCCCAGCATTTT
TRBJ2-7	TRBV11-1	-	-	CASSLERVHEQYF	TGTGCCAGCAGCTTAGAGAGGGTCCACGAGCAGTACTTC
TRBJ2-6	TRBV4-2	-	once	CASSLRVGSGANVLTF	TGTGCCAGCAGCCTCAGGGTTGGCTCTGGGGCCAACGTCCTGACTTTC
TRBJ2-1	TRBV28	TRBD2	-	CASSRPSGIYNEQFF	TGTGCCAGCAGCCGCCCTAGCGGGATCTACAATGAGCAGTTCTTC
TRBJ2-1	TRBV5-5	TRBD2	-	CASSPGTSSGNEQFF	TGTGCCAGCAGCCCCGGGACTAGCTCTGGTAATGAGCAGTTCTTC
TRBJ2-7	TRBV5-1	-	-	CASRNFAGPYEQYF	TGCGCCAGCAGAAATTTCGCAGGTCCGTACGAGCAGTACTTC
TRBJ2-6	TRBV28	-	few	CASSVLDNPLSGANVLTF	TGTGCCAGCAGTGTCCTAGATAATCCCCTCTCTGGGGCCAACGTCCTGACTTTC
TRBJ2-3	TRBV10-3	TRBD2	-	CAIRLAGEVDTQYF	TGTGCCATCAGGCTAGCGGGAGAGGTAGATACGCAGTATTTT
TRBJ1-5	TRBV25-1	TRBD1	-	CASSLGQGNQPQHF	TGTGCCAGCAGTTTAGGACAGGGAAATCAGCCCCAGCATTTT
TRBJ2-3	TRBV15	-	-	CATSRQGLITDTQYF	TGTGCCACCAGCAGACAGGGTTTGATCACAGATACGCAGTATTTT
TRBJ2-1	TRBV4-1	-	-	CASSLSPPGEQFF	TGCGCCAGCAGCCTCTCTCCGCCGGGTGAGCAGTTCTTC
TRBJ1-2	TRBV12-3/TRBV12-4	-	-	CASSFTGIYGYTF	TGTGCCAGCAGTTTCACAGGGATCTATGGCTACACCTTC
TRBJ2-7	TRBV23-1	TRBD2	-	CASSPPGREEDYEQYF	TGCGCCAGCAGTCCCCCGGGGCGGGAGGAGGACTACGAGCAGTACTTC
TRBJ2-5	TRBV7-2	TRBD2	-	CASSLFAGGEETQYF	TGTGCCAGCAGCTTATTTGCGGGAGGGGAAGAGACCCAGTACTTC
TRBJ2-5	TRBV9	TRBD1	-	CASSGDSKETQYF	TGTGCCAGCAGCGGGGACAGTAAAGAGACCCAGTACTTC
TRBJ2-2	TRBV19	-	once	CASSSTGNTGELFF	TGTGCCAGTAGTAGTACAGGGAACACCGGGGAGCTGTTTTTT
TRBJ2-7	TRBV11-3	TRBD1	-	CASSPRQGPNEQYF	TGTGCCAGCAGCCCCCGACAGGGTCCCAACGAGCAGTACTTC
TRBJ2-2	TRBV6-6	TRBD1	-	CASSYGTEYTGELFF	TGTGCCAGCAGTTACGGGACAGAATACACCGGGGAGCTGTTTTTT
TRBJ2-2	TRBV7-8	TRBD1	-	CASSWGTGGDTGELFF	TGTGCCAGCAGCTGGGGGACAGGGGGCGACACCGGGGAGCTGTTTTTT
TRBJ2-1	TRBV7-6	TRBD2	few	CASSSPAGGGRVRNEQFF	TGTGCCAGCAGCTCCCCAGCGGGGGGTGGCCGGGTTCGCAATGAGCAGTTCTTC
TRBJ1-1	TRBV28	-	once	CAIRGGGRTEAFF	TGTGCCATCCGGGGCGGGGGGCGGACTGAAGCTTTCTTT
TRBJ2-7	TRBV7-9	TRBD1	-	CASSPGTVTYEQYF	TGTGCCAGCAGCCCCGGGACAGTGACCTACGAGCAGTACTTC
TRBJ2-1	TRBV7-9	TRBD2	-	CASSPGTSGIYNEQFF	TGTGCCAGCAGCCCTGGGACTAGCGGAATCTACAATGAGCAGTTCTTC
TRBJ1-2	TRBV5-8	TRBD1	once	CASRDRVTLIGHTF	TGTGCCAGCAGGGACAGGGTTACCTTGATAGGCCACACCTTC
TRBJ1-2	TRBV30	TRBD1	-	CAWRQGEYYGYTF	TGTGCCTGGAGACAGGGGGAGTACTATGGCTACACCTTC
TRBJ2-1	TRBV18	TRBD1	-	CASSPKGQGSAQFF	TGTGCCAGCTCACCAAAGGGACAGGGATCTGCGCAGTTCTTC
TRBJ1-5	TRBV4-2	TRBD1	-	CASSHRDSRDNQPQHF	TGTGCCAGCAGCCATAGGGACAGCAGGGACAATCAGCCCCAGCATTTT
TRBJ1-5	TRBV28	-	-	CASKYGNQPQHF	TGTGCCAGCAAATATGGCAATCAGCCCCAGCATTTT
TRBJ2-3	TRBV6-4	TRBD2	-	CASSSGTSYSTDTQYF	TGTGCCAGTTCTAGCGGGACGAGTTATAGCACAGATACGCAGTATTTT
TRBJ2-7	TRBV29-1	TRBD2	-	CSVGLAGVYEQYF	TGCAGCGTTGGGCTAGCGGGAGTCTACGAGCAGTACTTC
TRBJ1-5	TRBV19	TRBD1	-	CASSLPGQGSERQPQHF	TGTGCCAGTAGTTTACCGGGACAGGGCTCCGAACGGCAGCCCCAGCATTTT
TRBJ2-7	TRBV11-2	-	-	CATEGANYEQYF	TGTGCAACGGAGGGCGCGAACTACGAGCAGTACTTC
TRBJ2-7	TRBV15	-	-	CATSRVSLTGTYEQYF	TGTGCCACCAGCAGAGTATCCTTGACAGGTACCTACGAGCAGTACTTC
TRBJ1-1	TRBV19	TRBD1	-	CASSARQGADTEAFF	TGTGCCAGTAGTGCCCGACAGGGGGCGGACACTGAAGCTTTCTTT
TRBJ2-2	TRBV11-1	TRBD1	-	CASSRRQGTGELFF	TGTGCCAGCAGCCGTCGACAGGGAACCGGGGAGCTGTTTTTT
TRBJ2-5	TRBV18	-	-	CASSPTGPRETQYF	TGTGCCAGCTCACCGACAGGTCCCCGAGAGACCCAGTACTTC
TRBJ2-7	TRBV12-3/TRBV12-4	TRBD2	-	CASSRSGYEQYF	TGTGCCAGCAGCCGTAGCGGGTACGAGCAGTACTTC
TRBJ2-3	TRBV3-1/TRBV3-2	TRBD1	-	CASSPGTGYGDTQYF	TGTGCCAGCAGTCCCGGGACAGGGTACGGAGATACGCAGTATTTT